This T cell receptor beta chain was sequenced during a study of graft-versus-host responses after intestinal transplantation. CDR1 is MDHEN, CDR2 SYDVKM, per germline. This CDR3 spans 15 amino acids. V gave up 3 bases and J gave up 5 bases, with 13 bases separating them. The data were produced by immunoSEQ multiplex PCR, yet TCRdb's version contains in-frame clones alone and is incomplete. The sample comprises 85,000 to 100,000 clones, more than 70% of which are singletons, and roughly 1.4% rests with the top ten. V gene TRBV28 combines with J gene TRBJ1-4; tentatively, D is TRBD1 (5 bases). This sequence originates from a human patient who received an intestinal transplant, so some T cells may come from the graft donor. The sample here was PBMCs, taken 255 days after intestinal transplant. CDR3 coding DNA: TGTGCCAGCAGTTTCCCCCGTAGGGGCAATGAAAAACTGTTTTTT. This translates into CASSFPRRGNEKLFF.